This T cell receptor (beta chain) is from a study of cytomegalovirus exposure and HLA in healthy donors (dated by TCRdb to about 2017). Looking at the study overall: According to an earlier analysis of around 600 of the donors, about 179 million T cells yielded over 100 million unique TCR beta sequences and less than 300 Gb of sequence data. An early release covering approximately 600 HLA-typed donors comprised roughly 300 gigabases of sequencing data and tens of millions of unique TCR sequences. The genetic ancestry cluster associated with self-reported Caucasian donors included over 80% of the approximately 400 genotyped donors. The study was designed to test whether signatures of past pathogen exposure could be identified by cataloging public T cell receptors. The study profiled the T cell repertoires of hundreds of subjects by immunosequencing and related them to cytomegalovirus serostatus. In addition to the first cohort of 650 to 750 subjects, a separate validation cohort of approximately 110 different subjects was used. The study combined high-throughput TCR immunosequencing, statistical association of individual TCRs with disease status, and machine learning to predict cytomegalovirus infection status. A later analysis re-examined previously published TCR beta repertoires from over 500 donors and added high-resolution HLA genotyping to investigate patterns of TCR occurrence. Rather than drawing on any new phenotypic data, the later analysis identified candidate immune exposures from TCR beta sequences and the way those sequences occurred across donors. An earlier analysis of several hundred of the donors applied high-throughput TCR beta sequencing to assess whether each TCR beta V gene segment acted as functional or pseudogenic. Donor age, sex, ethnicity and CMV serostatus were compiled together with the repertoire data. A later genetic analysis used genome-wide SNP genotypes for about 65% of the 666 donors, treating that subset as a discovery cohort. Every repertoire in the discovery cohort had been generated on one and the same sequencing platform. Class I and class II HLA loci were covered by the typing at four-digit resolution. The number of donors typed differed by locus, with roughly 620-630 for A, B, C, DRB1 and DQB1, 522 for DQA1, under 610 for DPA1, and approximately 470 for DPB1. About five DR-DQ haplotypes were treated as single units for association and clustering because of strong linkage in the cohort. Among some 410 genotyped donors of the cohort, an average of roughly 230,000 unique TCR beta nucleotide sequences was sequenced per donor, of which 15% to 20% were non-productive. Broad study findings and their caveats: In a later genetic analysis, fewer N-insertions in productive TCRs were reported among donors in an Asian-associated ancestry cluster than the roughly 700-donor mean. A later analysis associated 17,000 or so TCR beta sequences with specific HLA alleles at a false discovery rate of 0.05. Presence/absence analyses assumed roughly uniform sequencing depth across donors, an assumption that may not hold. Assigning TCR associations to individual alleles was difficult when HLA alleles, especially DR and DQ, strongly co-occurred. Most TCR sequences were observed very rarely across donors, whereas some public TCRs were present in many individuals. Correlated functional status among segregating V segments might be attributable to linkage disequilibrium, but an unknown experimental factor could not be ruled out. In a later analysis, several top co-occurrence clusters were reported to appear linked to parvovirus B19, influenza, CMV and Epstein-Barr virus. In an earlier analysis of about 600 of the donors, most TCR beta V segments appeared in productive rearrangements about 87% or about 30% of the time, broadly matching IMGT annotations. V-gene and J-gene trimming of TCR beta chains was associated with a missense DCLRE1C variant in a later genetic analysis, and the association was replicated in an independent cohort. A further reported finding was that TCR beta sequences accurately predicted the HLA-A and HLA-B alleles for most subjects in the first cohort. Three of the identified cytomegalovirus-associated TCR beta chains were confirmed in vitro to be specific for cytomegalovirus antigens. Over 15 rarely observed V segments, including chromosome 9 orphons, were excluded from the earlier analysis of about 500 of the donors because counts were too low. The cohort was sequenced for TCR beta chains only, and without alpha or paired-chain data the features that could be detected were limited. In both the original and validation cohorts, the classifier was reported to diagnose cytomegalovirus status with high specificity and sensitivity. The authors suggested that the approach could potentially be generalized to other disease states and immunological phenotypes. A cluster of highly shared sequence variants was judged likely to represent a technical artifact of the sequencing pipeline. CMV serostatus was the only immune exposure information available for the cohort. A total of roughly 160 TCR beta chains were listed by the study as associated with cytomegalovirus. In a later analysis, HLA-associated TCR beta chains showed more clonal expansion and lower generation probabilities than non-associated chains that were equally common. Some IMGT-functional V segments, including TRBV6-2 and TRBV6-3, could not be distinguished by the 87-base-pair reads and were therefore excluded. In a later analysis, TCR association rates were found to vary across HLA loci, with the most associated TCRs seen for DRB1 alleles and the fewest for HLA-C alleles. Most CMV-associated TCR beta chains appeared to be HLA-restricted in a later analysis, and the HLA associations seemed to be driven largely by CMV exposure. Because some donors lacked HLA typing at each locus, the association tests relied only on the typed subset.

Receptor amplification or capture employed the immunoSEQ multiplex PCR assay. For the multiplex PCR, a mixture combining 60 forward primers for TCR Vbeta segments and 13 reverse primers for TCR Jbeta segments was used. Amplification of the CDR3 region of rearranged TCR beta genes was performed with a multiplex PCR assay on genomic DNA. Amplified TCR beta libraries were sequenced as 87-base-pair reads on the Illumina HiSeq System. Turning to the authors' computational methods: A later analysis tallied 70 million to 100 million unique TCR beta chains across the 550 to 850 repertoires, and approximately 9.9 million of those chains were shared by two or more donors. Raw reads were error-corrected and collapsed into unique sequences with a nearest-neighbor algorithm that merged closely related sequences to remove PCR and sequencing errors. To assign V, D and J gene segments, CDR3 sequences were aligned to IMGT reference sequences. Each retained sequence needed at least a six-nucleotide match to both a V gene segment and a J gene segment. A rearrangement counted as productive if the CDR3 had no stop codons and remained in frame with V and J, and every other rearrangement counted as non-productive. Following IMGT convention, CDR3 was defined as the stretch from the second conserved V-encoded cysteine to the conserved J-encoded phenylalanine. The earlier analysis of more than 450 of the donors excluded sequences that lacked an unambiguous match to a single V gene segment. In an earlier analysis of 587 of the donors, a V segment was called functional when productive rearrangements were above 56.7%, and segregating when the standard deviation between donors exceeded 5%. A statistical classification framework was built for diagnosing cytomegalovirus status from the catalog of TCR beta chain sequences. In a later analysis, TCR nucleotide sequences were compared against IMGT/GENE-DB human TR gene sequences so that V and J genes could be assigned. Using the TCRdist pipeline, a later analysis assigned CDR3 sequences along with most-parsimonious VDJ recombination scenarios. A later analysis defined each TCR beta chain by its CDR3 amino acid sequence plus V-gene family, and excluded reads lacking a unique V-gene family. To address suspected cross-contamination and a sequencing artifact, a later analysis removed a few hundred highly shared, low-generation-probability nucleotide sequences. In a later analysis, a clonal expansion index for each public chain was calculated from normalized within-repertoire ranks of inferred template counts. A later analysis computed generation probabilities with a VDJ recombination model fitted to out-of-frame rearrangements, and checked the results against IGoR. In a later analysis, TCR-TCR, TCR-HLA and TCR-CMV co-occurrence was scored with hypergeometric tests, and a repertoire-size bias correction was applied to TCR pairs. A later analysis estimated false discovery rates by permuting HLA or CMV assignments 20 times. In a later analysis, co-occurring TCRs were grouped with DBSCAN, and TCRdist sequence similarity was added when clustering was performed within HLA-allele-positive subsets. Repertoires with fewer than 30,000 or more than 120,000 public chains, plus five repertoires with anomalous nucleotide sharing, were excluded from co-occurrence clustering. Imported from immuneACCESS, the table was reduced by TCRdb to in-frame sequences with V and J called. These copies leave out some clones; in studies compared against another copy, an unresolved V gene accounts for under half, and the cause of the remainder is not known. The V and J calls and clone size come from that table; D and trimming were worked out from the DNA. Present in this sample are 100,000 or so clones, around 84% of which were seen just once. The top ten constitute approximately 1.3% of the sample.

To note about this clone: Its recognized antigen is unknown. Per-base quality was not reported, and no clone a single base away is much larger than it.

The cohort was made up of roughly 670 healthy bone marrow donors. Cohort members were all nominally healthy when sampled, although unrecorded immune exposures were likely present. The donor tested CMV seronegative, placing the donor among the 350 or so seronegative members of the cohort. A peripheral blood sample was collected from each donor, and TCR beta sequencing was performed on peripheral blood mononuclear cells. The Qiagen DNeasy Blood Extraction Kit was used to extract genomic DNA from the blood cell samples. Trimming removed 6 bases from V and 2 bases from J, leaving 19 bases between the germline ends. The CDR3, from cysteine to phenylalanine, totals 16 residues. The DNA shown is the 48-base CDR3, in frame from base 1. The germline V gene supplies CDR1 WSHSY and CDR2 SAAADI.

Input material: PBMCs. This receptor was taken from a man aged 25-45 years in good health and CMV-seronegative. The chain couples TRBV10-2 to TRBJ1-1; a tentative D match to TRBD1 spans 5 bases. CDR3 loop: CASRPPRGIGNTEAFF. The bases are TGCGCCAGCAGACCCCCTCGGGGGATAGGCAACACTGAAGCTTTCTTT.